This T cell receptor beta chain was sequenced for a study of cytomegalovirus exposure and HLA in healthy donors. General study findings and limits: Later analysis associated a missense DCLRE1C variant with TCR beta V- and J-gene trimming. Earlier analysis looked at TCR beta V segments, and most were productive about 90% or about 30% of the time. Common viral pathogens seemed to be connected with several of the most significant clusters, according to a later analysis.

The primer mix had 60 Vbeta and 13 Jbeta primers. Measured with immunoSEQ multiplex PCR; TCRdb has only the in-frame clones, and not every one. The sample consists of 200,000 to 250,000 clones, over 70% of them appearing once. Germline CDR1 SGHTA, CDR2 FQGTGA. This CDR3 has 14 amino acids. V lost 4 bases to trimming and J lost 2 bases, with 10 bases between them. With respect to this clone: Its antigen is currently unknown.

This sequence joins TRBV7-3 and TRBJ2-3, with D tentatively TRBD2 (5 bases). The sample consisted of PBMCs. The clonotype originates from an older woman in good health and CMV-seropositive. CDR3 loop: CASSSGLVTDTQYF. The CDR3 nucleotides read TGTGCCAGCAGCTCCGGACTCGTCACAGATACGCAGTATTTT.